The clone carrying this TCR beta chain came up many times. Its antigen is unidentified. Among all donors, each was a healthy Caucasian. TCRdb ran MiXCR on the 5' RACE reads and lists one entry per CDR3 protein. The table includes about 460,000 distinct CDR3 sequences, 14% detected once. The sample is drawn from a study of identical twins. Points from the study as a whole: The study reached conclusions through statistical analysis that was cross-sectional, not following the same donors. Insertions were reduced in abundant cord blood beta clonotypes but not in memory repertoires. Because invariant MAIT and iNKT cells could be present, zero-insertion analyses could be partly confounded.

Germline trimming cut 0 bases from V and 3 bases from J; bases unmatched to any gene: 8. There are 17 residues in the CDR3. Germline lookup yields CDR1 SGHDN and CDR2 FVKESK. These data were likewise used in another study, on yellow fever vaccine responses in identical twins.

The chain is built from TRBV14 and TRBJ2-3; 8 bases map to TRBD2. Sequences were obtained from CD4+ T cells sorted from blood. This clonotype was obtained from a woman between 18 and 29 years old in good health. The CDR3 nucleotides are TGTGCCAGCAGCCAAGATCGGGGGGGCCTTCGGACAGATACGCAGTATTTT. Translating gives CASSQDRGGLRTDTQYF.